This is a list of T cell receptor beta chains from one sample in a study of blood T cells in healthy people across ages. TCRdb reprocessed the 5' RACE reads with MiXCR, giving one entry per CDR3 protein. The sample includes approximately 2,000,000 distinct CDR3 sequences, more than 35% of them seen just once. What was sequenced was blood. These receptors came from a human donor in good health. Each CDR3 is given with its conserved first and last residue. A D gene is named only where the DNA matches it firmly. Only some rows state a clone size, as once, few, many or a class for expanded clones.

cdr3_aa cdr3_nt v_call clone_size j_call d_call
CASSPDRGSRGYTF TGCGCCAGCAGCCCTGACAGGGGCTCGAGGGGCTACACCTTC TRBV4-3 - TRBJ1-2 TRBD1
CASSHQRVPQETQYF TGTGCCAGCAGCCATCAAAGGGTCCCCCAAGAGACCCAGTACTTC TRBV7-9 - TRBJ2-5 -
CASSPRDGTGNGYTF TGCGCCAGCAGCCCCCGGGATGGGACAGGGAATGGCTACACCTTC TRBV4-3 - TRBJ1-2 TRBD1
CASSLSTGLTRNTIYF TGTGCCAGCAGCTTATCTACAGGGTTAACAAGAAACACCATATATTTT TRBV7-9 - TRBJ1-3 -
CASSSLGSAGNQPQHF TGTGCCAGCAGCTCCTTAGGATCGGCGGGCAATCAGCCCCAGCATTTT TRBV7-9 once TRBJ1-5 -
CASSLGFPYEQYF TGTGCCAGCAGCTTGGGGTTCCCCTACGAGCAGTACTTC TRBV5-6 - TRBJ2-7 -
CASSSQGANSGANVLTF TGTGCCAGCAGCTCACAGGGGGCAAACTCTGGGGCCAACGTCCTGACTTTC TRBV7-9 - TRBJ2-6 TRBD1
CASSLRSPTSTDTQYF TGTGCCAGCAGTCTCCGCTCCCCGACTAGCACAGATACGCAGTATTTT TRBV28 few TRBJ2-3 -
CASSHIAGGGTGELFF TGTGCCAGCAGCCACATAGCGGGGGGCGGCACCGGGGAGCTGTTTTTT TRBV7-9 - TRBJ2-2 TRBD2
CASSPNPHRGGSYNEQFF TGTGCCAGCAGCCCCAACCCCCATCGGGGGGGCTCCTACAATGAGCAGTTCTTC TRBV7-9 few TRBJ2-1 TRBD2
CASSPAGDGEQFF TGTGCCAGCAGCCCCGCCGGGGATGGTGAGCAGTTCTTC TRBV6-6 - TRBJ2-1 -
CASSPHLSLAENTGELFF TGCGCCAGCAGCCCACACTTATCACTAGCGGAGAACACCGGGGAGCTGTTTTTT TRBV4-3 - TRBJ2-2 TRBD2
CSAKGSGGANEQYF TGCAGTGCTAAAGGGTCCGGGGGGGCGAACGAGCAGTACTTC TRBV20-1 - TRBJ2-7 TRBD2
CASSAKGDSYNEQFF TGTGCCAGCAGCGCTAAAGGGGACTCCTACAATGAGCAGTTCTTC TRBV5-4 - TRBJ2-1 -
CASSQGGPGQGVATNEKLFF TGCGCCAGCAGCCAAGGTGGACCGGGACAGGGAGTTGCAACTAATGAAAAACTGTTTTTT TRBV4-3 - TRBJ1-4 TRBD1
CTSSRLAFSTDTQYF TGTACCAGCAGTCGACTAGCGTTTAGCACAGATACGCAGTATTTT TRBV12-3/TRBV12-4 - TRBJ2-3 TRBD2
CASTPPGLAYNEQFF TGTGCCAGCACCCCTCCGGGACTAGCCTACAATGAGCAGTTCTTC TRBV12-3/TRBV12-4 few TRBJ2-1 TRBD2
CSARNGNQPQHF TGCAGTGCTAGAAACGGGAATCAGCCCCAGCATTTT TRBV20-1 - TRBJ1-5 -
CSARGGRGAEDEQFF TGCAGTGCTAGAGGGGGCAGGGGCGCGGAGGATGAGCAGTTCTTC TRBV20-1 few TRBJ2-1 -
CASSYGQGIRQPQHF TGTGCCAGCAGTTACGGACAGGGAATACGTCAGCCCCAGCATTTT TRBV6-2/TRBV6-3 - TRBJ1-5 TRBD1
CASSFSGTGAGYEQYF TGTGCCAGCAGCTTCAGCGGGACAGGGGCCGGCTACGAGCAGTACTTC TRBV7-2 few TRBJ2-7 TRBD1
CASSLLYTGELFF TGTGCCAGCAGCTTACTGTACACCGGGGAGCTGTTTTTT TRBV7-7 - TRBJ2-2 -